The entry below gives a single T cell receptor (beta chain) sequence along with its context. Its antigen is undetermined. As originally analysed: Quality scores were absent from the junction-only immunoSEQ sequences, so filtering differed. Libraries were prepared by immunoSEQ multiplex PCR; TCRdb keeps only in-frame clonotypes and omits some of them. V and J calls and clone size are copied from that table; D and trimming were computed from the DNA. The sample holds some 1.5 million clones, approximately 97% seen once. This specimen comes from a study of shared clonotypes between healthy human individuals. Study findings and constraints: Generation of non-shared clonotypes was less probable than generation of clonotypes shared by all four donors.

Trimming stripped 4 bases from V and 5 bases from J, with 19 bases between. Germline V gene data show CDR1 as SGHNT and CDR2 as YYREEE (reference sequence). This CDR3 region has 16 residues. The sample taken for sequencing was naive CD4+ T cells sorted from blood. Noted subset: CD45RA+ positively selected. This sequence originates from a man aged 25 to 40 in good health. The chain links TRBV5-4 to TRBJ2-1; TRBD2 is a possible D gene (6 bases). The CDR3 nucleotides are TGTGCCAGCAGCCTGGGGTCAAGACTAGTAGACAATGAGCAGTTCTTC. This encodes CASSLGSRLVDNEQFF.